The 24 T cell receptor beta chains given below trace back to one sample, sequenced in a study of shared clonotypes between healthy human individuals (dated by TCRdb to about 2020). The receptor library was made with the immunoSEQ multiplex PCR assay. The table comes from immuneACCESS by way of TCRdb, which keeps in-frame sequences with V and J called. Part of the clones is missing from these tables; in studies checked, under half for an unresolved V gene and the rest for unknown reasons. Here the sample has about 2.1 million clones; around 93% occur a single time. More than 1.5% of the sample is taken by the ten largest. For the CD8 naive samples, CD45RO-negative cells were positively selected for CCR7, yielding a CD45RA+CCR7+ population from which TemRA cells were excluded. Sequenced sample: naive CD8+ T cells from PBMCs. The cell subset or site label, as the study defines it: CD45RA+CCR7+. The receptors come from a man between 18 and 29 years old in good health. Some clones in this sample may be carry-over from other donors' samples.

The chain couples TRBV10-3 to TRBJ2-7, with D possibly matching TRBD1 (7 bases). CDR1 and CDR2 (germline): ENHRY, SYGVKD. The CDR3 length is 12 residues. V was clipped by 7 bases and J by 6 bases, with 13 bases between them. The CDR3 DNA is TGTGCCATCACCGGAGGGGGCAGCGAGCAGTACTTC. Protein sequence: CAITGGGSEQYF.

V and J are TRBV7-9 and TRBJ1-2; no clear D. The germline CDR1 and CDR2 sequences are SEHNR and FQNEAQ (reference sequence). The V and J ends lost 1 base and 7 bases respectively, with 10 bases between them. CDR3 length equals 13 residues. Written as DNA, the CDR3 is TGTGCCAGCAGCTTAGGGTCAATGAGTGGCTACACCTTC. Translated: CASSLGSMSGYTF.

J is TRBJ2-3 and V is TRBV5-6, with TRBD2 identical over 8 bases. Germline CDR1 SGHDT, CDR2 YYEEEE. This CDR3 is 17 amino acids long. V lost 4 bases and J lost 3; bases outside the gene matches: 13. The CDR3 sequence: CASSPRTEGLVTDTQYF. The CDR3, as DNA: TGTGCCAGCAGCCCCCGGACAGAGGGACTAGTGACAGATACGCAGTATTTT. The full variable domain, completed using reference TRBV5-6 and TRBJ2-3, is DAGVTQSPTHLIKTRGQQVTLRCSPKSGHDTVSWYQQALGQGPQFIFQYYEEEERQRGNFPDRFSGHQFPNYSSELNVNALLLGDSALYLCASSPRTEGLVTDTQYFGPGTRLTVL.

V usage is TRBV6-5 and J usage is TRBJ2-1, with D perhaps given as TRBD1 or TRBD2 (5 bases each). The germline V gene encodes CDR1 MNHEY and CDR2 SVGAGI. Between the trimmed V and J ends, which lost 6 bases and 2 bases, there was a span of 14 bases. CDR3 size: 15 residues. The CDR3 reads CASRTGTSTYNEQFF. DNA of the CDR3: TGTGCCAGCAGAACCGGGACGTCGACCTACAATGAGCAGTTCTTC.

This chain connects TRBV10-3 to TRBJ2-7, with D possibly being TRBD2 (6 bases). In germline, CDR1 is ENHRY, CDR2 SYGVKD. The CDR3 covers 16 residues. Trimming took 3 bases from V and 4 from J, leaving 19 bases between them. The CDR3: CAISDLQRVLAYEQYF. For the CDR3, the DNA is TGTGCCATCAGTGACCTCCAGCGGGTACTGGCGTACGAGCAGTACTTC.

The chain employs TRBV6-4 and TRBJ2-1; D not resolved. CDR3 length: 15 amino acids. Germline V gene data show CDR1 as MRHNA and CDR2 as SNTAGT. The V and J ends lost 3 bases and 0 bases respectively, with 9 bases between them. The CDR3 protein is CASSERSSSYNEQFF. The CDR3 DNA is TGTGCCAGCAGTGAAAGGTCTAGCTCCTACAATGAGCAGTTCTTC.

As for this clone: A read error is possible here, since a much larger clone lies one base away. This CDR3 is also generated by other DNA sequences in the sample. This chain uses TRBV19 with TRBJ1-5; D remains ambiguous. Between the trimmed V and J ends, which lost 3 bases and 1 base, there was a span of 7 bases. This CDR3 is built from 14 residues. The germline V gene encodes CDR1 LNHDA and CDR2 SQIVND (reference sequence). In DNA, the CDR3 is TGTGCCAGTAGTATCCGCGACAGCAATCAGCCCCAGCATTTT. This translates into CASSIRDSNQPQHF.

This chain uses TRBV23-1 with TRBJ2-2, with 12 positions matching TRBD1. TRBV23-1 is an ORF, and what it does is uncertain. The CDR3 runs to 17 residues. The ends lost 3 bases at V and 3 bases at J; junction bases unmatched: 5. CDR3 in amino acids: CASSQMGQGAHTGELFF. The CDR3 region has the DNA TGCGCCAGCAGTCAGATGGGACAGGGGGCTCACACCGGGGAGCTGTTTTTT.

Notes on this clone: The junction departs from the called germline gene at one end, perhaps through a read error. The chain joins TRBV19 to TRBJ1-1; a weak D match, TRBD1 (5 bases). The V gene's germline CDR1 is LNHDA and CDR2 SQIVND (reference sequence). This CDR3 has 15 amino acids. The DNA of the CDR3 is TGTGCCAGTAGTTCCCAGGGAGGAAACCCCACTATAAGGGTCTTT. It is translated as CASSSQGGNPTIRVF.

The V call is TRBV29-1, the J call TRBJ1-2; perhaps TRBD1 as D (5 bases). Germline values: CDR1 SQVTM, CDR2 ANQGSEA. Trimming shortened V by 6 bases and J by 4 bases, and 15 bases separated the two germline ends. This CDR3 has 13 residues. The CDR3 DNA reads as TGCAGCGTGTCCCCAGGGTTTAGCTATGGCTACACCTTC. It yields the protein CSVSPGFSYGYTF.

This sequence joins TRBV7-3 and TRBJ2-7, with D unclear. Deletions cut 5 bases from V and 3 bases from J, with 11 bases between. Germline lookup yields CDR1 SGHTA and CDR2 FQGTGA. The CDR3 has 13 amino acids. CDR3 nucleotides: TGTGCCAGCAGCCACGGACCGAACTACGAGCAGTACTTC. It is translated as CASSHGPNYEQYF.

The genes are TRBV27 and TRBJ1-2; D may be TRBD1 (6 bases). Trimming shortened V by 2 bases and J by 8 bases, and 33 bases separated the two germline ends. CDR1 is MNHEY, CDR2 SMNVEV, per germline (reference sequence). The CDR3 runs to 20 residues. CDR3 region: CASSLGAQPIPGHPRRGYTF. In DNA form, the CDR3 reads TGTGCCAGCAGTTTAGGAGCCCAACCGATCCCGGGACATCCTAGGAGGGGCTACACCTTC.

The chain uses TRBV7-3 and TRBJ2-7, with 7 bases fitting TRBD2. Unmatched junction bases numbered 12, after V lost 7 bases and J lost 3 bases. Germline-derived CDR1 and CDR2 are SGHTA and FQGTGA. CDR3 length equals 15 residues. CDR3 protein: CASILVASGYYEQYF. The CDR3 region has the DNA TGTGCCAGCATTCTTGTGGCTAGCGGTTACTACGAGCAGTACTTC.

The V and J genes are TRBV27 and TRBJ2-7; 7 bases align to TRBD2. V was clipped by 3 bases and J by 2 bases; unmatched bases: 7. The CDR3 is 15 residues long. Germline CDR1 and CDR2: MNHEY and SMNVEV (reference sequence). The CDR3 is CASSFEGGSAYEQYF. CDR3 nucleotides: TGTGCCAGCAGTTTCGAGGGCGGGAGCGCCTACGAGCAGTACTTC.

V usage is TRBV19 and J usage is TRBJ2-7; weak D call: TRBD2 (6 bases). CDR3 size: 15 residues. Germline CDR1 and CDR2: LNHDA and SQIVND (reference sequence). V lost 7 bases and J 0 bases, leaving 16 bases between the germline ends. This CDR3 is CASKSSGGSSYEQYF. The CDR3 nucleotides read TGTGCCAGTAAATCGTCCGGAGGGAGCTCCTACGAGCAGTACTTC.

The chain recombines TRBV28 with TRBJ2-2; D unclear. Trimming removed 4 bases at V and 4 bases at J, with 16 bases between. Per germline, CDR1 MDHEN and CDR2 SYDVKM. This CDR3 is 16 amino acids long. The CDR3 loop reads CASSSRSSAPTGELFF. CDR3 nucleotide sequence: TGTGCCAGCAGTTCTAGAAGCTCGGCTCCCACCGGGGAGCTGTTTTTT.

This clone has more than one count but fewer than ten. The V gene is TRBV18, the J gene TRBJ1-3; D is undetermined. CDR3 length equals 14 residues. CDR1 and CDR2 from the germline V gene are KGHSH and LQKENI. The V gene lost 0 bases and the J gene lost 10 bases, with 13 bases spanning the gap. CDR3 protein: CASSPPGFQATIYF. CDR3 DNA: TGTGCCAGCTCACCACCGGGGTTTCAGGCAACCATATATTTT.

The V and J genes are TRBV5-1 and TRBJ2-1, with D hard to call. The germline CDR1 and CDR2 sequences are SGHRS and YFSETQ. The length of the CDR3 is 15 residues. V lost 1 base to trimming and J lost 5 bases, with 13 bases between them. CDR3 sequence: CASSLSYQGHNEQFF. CDR3 DNA: TGCGCCAGCAGCTTGAGCTACCAAGGACACAATGAGCAGTTCTTC.

V usage is TRBV4-2 and J usage is TRBJ2-1, with TRBD2 matching 10 bases. Germline V gene data show CDR1 as LGHNA and CDR2 as YNFKEQ. The ends lost 4 bases at V and 12 bases at J; junction bases unmatched: 9. The CDR3 has 14 residues. The CDR3 spells CASSPIAGGFWQFF. The DNA for the CDR3 is TGTGCCAGCAGCCCTATAGCGGGAGGATTTTGGCAGTTCTTC.

The chain recombines TRBV13 with TRBJ2-4, with D tentatively TRBD2 (5 bases). Germline assignment: CDR1 PRHDT and CDR2 FYEKMQ (reference sequence). This CDR3 region has 13 residues. V was pared by 7 bases and J by 8 bases, with 15 bases between. This chain's CDR3 is CASTGRGWDIQYF. DNA for the CDR3: TGTGCCAGCACCGGACGGGGTTGGGACATTCAGTACTTC.

This clone appeared a single time. The chain joins TRBV7-8 to TRBJ2-1; 8 bases agree with TRBD2. V gave up 5 bases and J gave up 0 bases; unmatched junction bases: 3. CDR3 length: 15 amino acids. The germline gives CDR1 SGHVS, CDR2 FQNEAQ. CDR3 in DNA: TGTGCCAGCAGCCAGCGGGAGAGCTCCTACAATGAGCAGTTCTTC. Translation gives CASSQRESSYNEQFF.

The CDR3 loop is CASSSLAGAGELFF. The CDR3 nucleotides read TGTGCCAGCAGCTCATTAGCGGGAGCCGGGGAGCTGTTTTTT. The V and J genes are TRBV6-1 and TRBJ2-2, with 9 nucleotides matching TRBD2. The V segment lost 6 bases and the J segment 6 bases; nucleotides outside the gene matches: 5. CDR1 and CDR2 from the germline V gene are MNHNS and SASEGT. This CDR3 is built from 14 residues.

A remark on this clone: Additional DNA sequences in this sample encode the identical CDR3. This chain links TRBV11-2 with TRBJ2-7; the D is unclear. The V and J ends lost 5 bases and 4 bases respectively, with 9 bases between them. CDR1 is SGHAT and CDR2 is FQNNGV in the germline V gene. This CDR3 region has 12 residues. The CDR3 sequence: CASSPGFYEQYF. The DNA for the CDR3 is TGTGCCAGCAGCCCCGGTTTTTACGAGCAGTACTTC.

In regard to this clone: This same CDR3 is encoded by further DNA sequences in the sample. The CDR3 nucleotides read TGTGCCAGCAGCTACACAGATACGCAGTATTTT. The encoded protein is CASSYTDTQYF. The chain recombines TRBV11-2 with TRBJ2-3, with D unresolved. CDR1 and CDR2 (germline): SGHAT, FQNNGV. CDR3 size: 11 residues. Trimming left V 4 bases short and J 2 bases short, with 1 base between.